This T cell receptor (beta chain) was recovered during a study of blood T cell repertoires in COVID-19 (dated by TCRdb to the early 2020s). Study-level background: Samples from collaborators originated in the United States, Italy and Spain and spanned both the acute and convalescent phases of COVID-19. The prospective study material was composed of cDNA or gDNA derived from T cells, B-cell-depleted T cells, or PBMCs. Deeply sampled blood TCRbeta repertoires from subjects exposed to, actively infected with, or recovered from COVID-19 were included in the dataset. The repertoires were released in a freely available public database intended as a resource for research on the immune response to SARS-CoV-2. Samples were obtained from the ongoing ImmuneRACE study (first 160 participants) and from some 1,300 subjects provided by 6 global collaborators. A de-identified subject ID, COVID-19 status, age in years and sex were almost always included in the sample metadata. Where available, HLA class I and class II types were taken from metadata supplied by the sample provider and were not determined by assay-based typing.

Notes on this clone: The specificity of this receptor is unknown. One junction end disagrees with the germline gene, perhaps due to a read error.

The CDR3 starts with the cysteine, ends with the phenylalanine, and has 15 residues. The only DNA kept is the CDR3, 45 bases in frame from the first base. From the germline V gene, CDR1 is SGHTA and CDR2 is FQGNSA. Each collaborating institution followed its own protocols to collect whole blood in K2EDTA tubes. Collaborator samples were shipped for TCRbeta analysis as frozen whole blood, isolated PBMCs, or DNA extracted from either sample type. Study-wide conclusions, independent of this receptor: How much clinical and demographic metadata was included differed by source and by participant, and the metadata was provided uncurated.

TCRbeta CDR3 regions were amplified from genomic DNA using the immunoSEQ Assay, a bias-controlled multiplex PCR. The original methods were these. The number of nucleated cells in each sample was estimated from the amplification of reference gene primers within the assay. To quantify the absolute abundance of each unique TCRbeta CDR3 rearrangement, sequence reads were collapsed and filtered. For each sample, productive Simpson clonality was calculated as the square root of Simpson's diversity index over productive rearrangements. The table was pulled from immuneACCESS by TCRdb, which kept in-frame rearrangements only. Such tables lose some clones; where checked, under half of the loss comes from unresolved V genes, and the rest has no known cause. The V and J calls and clone size were taken over from that table, and D and trimming were inferred from the DNA. The sample table shows 150,000 to 200,000 clones, and approximately 89% are seen once. The ten largest clones add up to more than 3.5% of the sample.

The source material was peripheral blood. This receptor was obtained from a woman aged 25 to 39 with acute or convalescent COVID-19. The chain joins TRBV7-2 to TRBJ2-5, with TRBD2 matching 12 junction bases. The CDR3 protein: CASSLAGGNEETQYF. The DNA is TGTGCCAGCAGCCTAGCGGGAGGGAACGAAGAGACCCAGTACTTC.